Shown below are 2 T cell receptor beta chains from a single sample sequenced in a study of blood T cell repertoires in COVID-19. Repertoires were generated with immunoSEQ multiplex PCR, while TCRdb's copy carries only in-frame clones and drops some. The sample consists of 90,000 to 100,000 clones, nearly 90% of them appearing once. Material: peripheral blood. All receptors derive from a man between 65 and 85 years old with acute or convalescent COVID-19.

The chain joins TRBV12-5 to TRBJ1-6; D gene uncertain. The germline CDR1 and CDR2 sequences are LGHNT and FRNRAP. CDR3 length equals 15 residues. The V end was cut by 2 bases, the J end by 10 bases, with 15 bases between. The CDR3 spells CASGLSDSIPSPLHF. Here the CDR3 DNA reads TGTGCTAGTGGTTTGAGCGATTCTATCCCCTCACCCCTCCACTTT.

The CDR3 DNA reads as TGTGCCAGCAGTTTCGGGAACAATCAGCCCCAGCATTTT. It specifies CASSFGNNQPQHF. The chain has TRBV28 and TRBJ1-5, with no clear D. CDR3 length: 13 residues. Trimming removed 3 bases from V and 3 bases from J, with 6 bases in between. CDR1 MDHEN and CDR2 SYDVKM come from the germline V gene.